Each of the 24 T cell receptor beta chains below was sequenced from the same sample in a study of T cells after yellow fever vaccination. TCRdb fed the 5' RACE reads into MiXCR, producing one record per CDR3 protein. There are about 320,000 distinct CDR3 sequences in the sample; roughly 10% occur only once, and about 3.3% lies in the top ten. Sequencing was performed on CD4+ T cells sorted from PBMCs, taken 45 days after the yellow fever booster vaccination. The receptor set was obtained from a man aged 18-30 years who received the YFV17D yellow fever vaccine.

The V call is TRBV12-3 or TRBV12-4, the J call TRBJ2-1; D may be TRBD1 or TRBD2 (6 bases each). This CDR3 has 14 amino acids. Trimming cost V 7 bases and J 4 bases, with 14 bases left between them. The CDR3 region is CASTRGGSYNEQFF. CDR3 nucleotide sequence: TGTGCCAGCACCCGAGGGGGGTCATACAATGAGCAGTTCTTC.

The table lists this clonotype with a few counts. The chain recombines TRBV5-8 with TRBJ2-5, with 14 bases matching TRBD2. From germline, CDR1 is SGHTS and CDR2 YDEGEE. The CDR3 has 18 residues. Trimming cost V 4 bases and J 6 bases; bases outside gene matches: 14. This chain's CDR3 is CASSGTGTSGGTTKTQYF. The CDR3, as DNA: TGTGCCAGCAGCGGAACCGGGACTAGCGGGGGCACGACTAAGACCCAGTACTTC.

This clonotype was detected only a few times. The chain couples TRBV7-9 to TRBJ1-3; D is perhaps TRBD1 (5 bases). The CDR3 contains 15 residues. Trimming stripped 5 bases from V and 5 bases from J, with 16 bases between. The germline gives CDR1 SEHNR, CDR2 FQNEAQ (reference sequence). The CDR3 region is CASSRGQAHRNTIYF. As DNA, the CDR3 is TGTGCCAGCAGCCGAGGACAAGCGCATAGAAACACCATATATTTT.

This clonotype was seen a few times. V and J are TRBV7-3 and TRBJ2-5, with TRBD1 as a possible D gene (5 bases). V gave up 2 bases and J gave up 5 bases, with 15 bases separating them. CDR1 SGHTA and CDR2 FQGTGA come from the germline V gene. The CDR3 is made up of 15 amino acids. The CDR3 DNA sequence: TGTGCCAGCAGCTTAGGGCAGGGCCTAAGGGAGACCCAGTACTTC. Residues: CASSLGQGLRETQYF.

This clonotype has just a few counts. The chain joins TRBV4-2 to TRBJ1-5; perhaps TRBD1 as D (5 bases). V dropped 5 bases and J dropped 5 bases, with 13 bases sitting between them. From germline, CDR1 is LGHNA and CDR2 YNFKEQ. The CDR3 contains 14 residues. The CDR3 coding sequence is TGTGCCAGCAGCGCTTGGGGGAGCGATCAGCCCCAGCATTTT. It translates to CASSAWGSDQPQHF.

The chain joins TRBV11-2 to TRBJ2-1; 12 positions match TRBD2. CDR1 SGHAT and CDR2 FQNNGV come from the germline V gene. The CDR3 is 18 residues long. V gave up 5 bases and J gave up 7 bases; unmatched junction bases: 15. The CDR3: CASSPRGWLAGGFNEQFF. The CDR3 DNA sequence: TGTGCCAGCAGCCCCCGGGGTTGGCTAGCGGGGGGGTTTAATGAGCAGTTCTTC.

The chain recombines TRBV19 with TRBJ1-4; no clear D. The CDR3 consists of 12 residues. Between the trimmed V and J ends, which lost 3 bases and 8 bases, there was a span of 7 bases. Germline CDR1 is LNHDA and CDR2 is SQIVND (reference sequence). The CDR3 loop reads CASSIVGEKLFF. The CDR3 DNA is TGTGCCAGTAGTATCGTGGGAGAAAAACTGTTTTTT.

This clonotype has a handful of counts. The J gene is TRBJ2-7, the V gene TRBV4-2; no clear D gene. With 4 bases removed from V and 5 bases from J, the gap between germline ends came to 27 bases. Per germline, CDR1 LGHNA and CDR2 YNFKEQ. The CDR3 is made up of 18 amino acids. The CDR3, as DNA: TGTGCCAGCAGCCCTAGTCTCCCCTCTTCCCGGCTTACCAACGAGCAGTACGTC. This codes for CASSPSLPSSRLTNEQYV.

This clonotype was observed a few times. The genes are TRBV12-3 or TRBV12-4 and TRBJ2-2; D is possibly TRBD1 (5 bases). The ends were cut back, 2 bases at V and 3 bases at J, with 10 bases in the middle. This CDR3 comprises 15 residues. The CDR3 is CASSLSRAYTGELFF. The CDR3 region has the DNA TGTGCCAGCAGTTTATCCAGGGCCTACACCGGGGAGCTGTTTTTT.

The CDR3 spells CATSRGEDNTGELFF. DNA for the CDR3: TGTGCCACCAGCCGAGGAGAGGATAACACCGGGGAGCTGTTTTTT. The rearrangement joins TRBV24-1 to TRBJ2-2, with unresolved D. The CDR3 sequence is 15 residues long. Trimming shortened V by 7 bases and J by 2 bases, and 13 bases separated the two germline ends. CDR1 and CDR2 from the germline V gene are KGHDR and SFDVKD.

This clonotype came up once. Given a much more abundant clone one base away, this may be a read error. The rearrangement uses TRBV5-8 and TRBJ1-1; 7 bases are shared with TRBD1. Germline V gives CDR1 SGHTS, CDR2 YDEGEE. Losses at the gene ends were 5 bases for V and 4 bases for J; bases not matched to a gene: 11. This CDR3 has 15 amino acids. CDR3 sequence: CASSRRDSLSTEAFF. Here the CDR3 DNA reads TGTGCCAGCAGTAGACGGGACAGCCTGAGCACTGAAGCTTTCTTT.

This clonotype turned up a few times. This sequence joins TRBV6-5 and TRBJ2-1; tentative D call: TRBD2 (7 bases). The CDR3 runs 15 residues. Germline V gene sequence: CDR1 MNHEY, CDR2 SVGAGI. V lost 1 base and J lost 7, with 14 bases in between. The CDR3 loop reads CASSYWAGAPNEQFF. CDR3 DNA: TGTGCCAGCAGTTACTGGGCGGGGGCACCGAATGAGCAGTTCTTC.

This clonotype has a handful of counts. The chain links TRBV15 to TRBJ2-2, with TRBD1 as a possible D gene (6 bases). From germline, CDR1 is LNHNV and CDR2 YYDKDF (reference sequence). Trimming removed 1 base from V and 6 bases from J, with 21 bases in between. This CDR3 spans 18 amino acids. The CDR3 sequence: CATSRAHPGTSRSGELFF. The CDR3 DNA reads TGTGCCACCAGCAGAGCCCACCCCGGGACAAGTCGGTCCGGGGAGCTGTTTTTT. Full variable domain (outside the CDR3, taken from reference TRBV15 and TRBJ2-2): DAMVIQNPRYQVTQFGKPVTLSCSQTLNHNVMYWYQQKSSQAPKLLFHYYDKDFNNEADTPDNFQSRRPNTSFCFLDIRSPGLGDTAMYLCATSRAHPGTSRSGELFFGEGSRLTVL.

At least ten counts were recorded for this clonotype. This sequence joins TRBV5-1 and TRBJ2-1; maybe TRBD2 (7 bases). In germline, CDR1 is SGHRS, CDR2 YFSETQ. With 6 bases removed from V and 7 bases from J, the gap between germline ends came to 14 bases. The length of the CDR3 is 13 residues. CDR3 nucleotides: TGCGCCAGCAAGTTCGAGGGGGGGAATGAGCAGTTCTTC. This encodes CASKFEGGNEQFF.

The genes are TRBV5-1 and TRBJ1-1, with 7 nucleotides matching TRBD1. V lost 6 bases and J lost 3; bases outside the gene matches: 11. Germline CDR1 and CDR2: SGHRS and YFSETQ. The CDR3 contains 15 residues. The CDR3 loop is CASTEGATGDTEAFF. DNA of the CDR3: TGCGCCAGCACTGAGGGGGCAACTGGGGACACTGAAGCTTTCTTT.

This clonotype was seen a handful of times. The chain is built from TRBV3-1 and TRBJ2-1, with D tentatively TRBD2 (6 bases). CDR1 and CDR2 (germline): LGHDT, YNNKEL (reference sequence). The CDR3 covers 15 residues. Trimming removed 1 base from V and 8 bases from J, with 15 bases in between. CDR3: CASSQGVGEVDEQFF. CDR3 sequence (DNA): TGTGCCAGCAGCCAAGGGGTGGGGGAGGTCGATGAGCAGTTCTTC.

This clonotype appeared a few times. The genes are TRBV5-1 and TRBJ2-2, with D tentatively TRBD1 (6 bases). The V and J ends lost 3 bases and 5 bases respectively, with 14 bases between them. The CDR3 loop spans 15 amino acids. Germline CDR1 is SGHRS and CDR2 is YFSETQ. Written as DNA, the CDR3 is TGCGCCAGCAGCTCGACAGGAATGACGACCGGGGAGCTGTTTTTT. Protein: CASSSTGMTTGELFF.

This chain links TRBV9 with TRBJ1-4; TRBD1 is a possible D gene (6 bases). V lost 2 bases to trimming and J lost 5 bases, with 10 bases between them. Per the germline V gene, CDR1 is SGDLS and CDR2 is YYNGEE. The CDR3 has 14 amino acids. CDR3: CASSVQGGNEKLFF. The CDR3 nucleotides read TGTGCCAGCAGCGTCCAAGGGGGGAATGAAAAACTGTTTTTT.

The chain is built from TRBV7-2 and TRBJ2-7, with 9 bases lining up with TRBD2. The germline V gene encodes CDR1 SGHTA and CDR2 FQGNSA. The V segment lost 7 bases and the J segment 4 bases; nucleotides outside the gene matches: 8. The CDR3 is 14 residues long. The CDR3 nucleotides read TGTGCCAGCACGCTAGCGGGGTTAAATTACGAGCAGTACTTC. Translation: CASTLAGLNYEQYF. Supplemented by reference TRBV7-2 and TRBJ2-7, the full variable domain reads GAGVSQSPSNKVTEKGKDVELRCDPISGHTALYWYRQSLGQGLEFLIYFQGNSAPDKSGLPSDRFSAERTGGSVSTLTIQRTQQEDSAVYLCASTLAGLNYEQYFGPGTRLTVT.

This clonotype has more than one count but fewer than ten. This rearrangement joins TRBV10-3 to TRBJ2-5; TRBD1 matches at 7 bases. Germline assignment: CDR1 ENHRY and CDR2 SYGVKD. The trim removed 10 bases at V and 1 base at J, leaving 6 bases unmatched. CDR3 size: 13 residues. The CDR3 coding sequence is TGTGCCACGGTAGGGACAGTCCAAGAGACCCAGTACTTC. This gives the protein CATVGTVQETQYF.

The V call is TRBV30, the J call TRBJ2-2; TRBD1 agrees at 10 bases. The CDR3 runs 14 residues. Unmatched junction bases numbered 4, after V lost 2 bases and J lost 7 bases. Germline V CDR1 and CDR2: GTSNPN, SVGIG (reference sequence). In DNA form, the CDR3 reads TGTGCCTGGAGTCCGGGACAGGGGAACGGGGAGCTGTTTTTT. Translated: CAWSPGQGNGELFF.

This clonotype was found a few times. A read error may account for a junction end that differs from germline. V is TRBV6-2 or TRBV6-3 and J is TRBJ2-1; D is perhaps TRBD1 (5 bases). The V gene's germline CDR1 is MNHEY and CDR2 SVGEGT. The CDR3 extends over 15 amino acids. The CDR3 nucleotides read TGTGCCAGCACTTACGACAGTGTGACGTACAATGAGCAGTTCTTC. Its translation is CASTYDSVTYNEQFF.

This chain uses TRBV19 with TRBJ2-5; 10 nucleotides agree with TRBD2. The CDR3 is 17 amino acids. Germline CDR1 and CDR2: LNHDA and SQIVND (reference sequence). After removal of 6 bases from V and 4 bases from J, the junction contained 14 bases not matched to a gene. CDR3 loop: CASSPAPHRLAGETQYF. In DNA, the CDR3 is TGTGCCAGTAGCCCAGCCCCTCATAGACTAGCGGGAGAGACCCAGTACTTC. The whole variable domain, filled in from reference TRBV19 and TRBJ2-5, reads DGGITQSPKYLFRKEGQNVTLSCEQNLNHDAMYWYRQDPGQGLRLIYYSQIVNDFQKGDIAEGYSVSREKKESFPLTVTSAQKNPTAFYLCASSPAPHRLAGETQYFGPGTRLLVL.

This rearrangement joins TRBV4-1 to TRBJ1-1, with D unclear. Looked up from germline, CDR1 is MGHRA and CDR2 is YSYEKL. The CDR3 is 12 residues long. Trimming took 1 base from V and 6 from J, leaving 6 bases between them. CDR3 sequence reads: CASSQGGPEAFF. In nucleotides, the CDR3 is TGCGCCAGCAGCCAAGGAGGCCCTGAAGCTTTCTTT.